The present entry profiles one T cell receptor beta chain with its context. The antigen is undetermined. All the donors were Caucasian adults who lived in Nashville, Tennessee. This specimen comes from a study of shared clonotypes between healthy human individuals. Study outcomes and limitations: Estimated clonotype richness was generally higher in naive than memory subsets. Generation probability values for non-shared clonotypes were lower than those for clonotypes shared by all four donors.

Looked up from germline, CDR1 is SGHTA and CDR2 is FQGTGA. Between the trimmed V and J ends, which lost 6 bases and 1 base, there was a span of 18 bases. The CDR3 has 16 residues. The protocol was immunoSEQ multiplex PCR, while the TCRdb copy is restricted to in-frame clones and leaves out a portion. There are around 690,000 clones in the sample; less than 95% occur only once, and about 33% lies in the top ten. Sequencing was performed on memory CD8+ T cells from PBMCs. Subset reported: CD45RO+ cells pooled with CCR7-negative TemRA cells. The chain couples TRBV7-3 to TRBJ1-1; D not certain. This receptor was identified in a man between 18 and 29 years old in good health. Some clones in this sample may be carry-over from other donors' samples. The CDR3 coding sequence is TGTGCCAGCAGTCACGGGCCTCATCATGGGAACACTGAAGCTTTCTTT. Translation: CASSHGPHHGNTEAFF.